These T cell receptor beta chains were read from a single sample in a study of blood T cell repertoires in COVID-19. Clones were sequenced by immunoSEQ multiplex PCR, and TCRdb holds only the in-frame ones, with some missing. The sample has about 160,000 clones, 76% seen once. Source material: peripheral blood. Receptors were obtained from a woman of 80 years or more with acute or convalescent COVID-19. Each CDR3 is given with its conserved first and last residue. Fields, in order: V gene, J gene, clone size, D gene, CDR3 DNA, CDR3 protein. D genes are given only for firm matches. Clone size, where shown, is once, few, many, or a class for clones that have expanded.

V gene: TRBV5-3; J gene: TRBJ1-2; clone size: once; D gene: TRBD1; CDR3 DNA: TGTGCCAGAAGCAGTAACAGGGGTAACTATGGCTACACCTTC; CDR3 protein: CARSSNRGNYGYTF
V gene: TRBV27; J gene: TRBJ2-3; clone size: .; D gene: TRBD2; CDR3 DNA: TGTGCCAGCAGTAAGGGACTAGCGGTGCTAGATACGCAGTATTTT; CDR3 protein: CASSKGLAVLDTQYF
V gene: TRBV6-5; J gene: TRBJ1-2; clone size: .; D gene: .; CDR3 DNA: TGTGCCAGCAGTTACAGAGACAGTAACTATGGCTACACCTTC; CDR3 protein: CASSYRDSNYGYTF
V gene: TRBV7-2; J gene: TRBJ2-7; clone size: .; D gene: TRBD2; CDR3 DNA: TGTGCCAGCAGCCTCCAGGGACTAGCGGGAGCAGACGAGCAGTACTTC; CDR3 protein: CASSLQGLAGADEQYF
V gene: TRBV6-5; J gene: TRBJ1-2; clone size: .; D gene: .; CDR3 DNA: TGTGCCAGCTCCAGGGCAGAGTCTGGCTACACCTTC; CDR3 protein: CASSRAESGYTF
V gene: TRBV5-1; J gene: TRBJ1-3; clone size: few; D gene: TRBD1; CDR3 DNA: TGCGCCAGCAGCTATGCCTTGACAGGGGGTGGAAACACCATATATTTT; CDR3 protein: CASSYALTGGGNTIYF
V gene: TRBV19; J gene: TRBJ1-1; clone size: .; D gene: .; CDR3 DNA: TGTGCCAGTAGTATTTCACAAGCGGGGACTGAAGCTTTCTTT; CDR3 protein: CASSISQAGTEAFF
V gene: TRBV9; J gene: TRBJ2-2; clone size: .; D gene: TRBD2; CDR3 DNA: TGTGCCAGCAGCGTAGCCGCGGGGGCGAACACCGGGGAGCTGTTTTTT; CDR3 protein: CASSVAAGANTGELFF
V gene: TRBV11-1; J gene: TRBJ1-3; clone size: once; D gene: .; CDR3 DNA: TGTGCCAGCAGCTCCAGGGGAAACACCATATATTTT; CDR3 protein: CASSSRGNTIYF
V gene: TRBV6-5; J gene: TRBJ2-7; clone size: .; D gene: .; CDR3 DNA: TGTGCCAGCAGTCTACTTGAAAGCTCCTACGAGCAGTACTTC; CDR3 protein: CASSLLESSYEQYF
V gene: TRBV10-3; J gene: TRBJ1-1; clone size: few; D gene: .; CDR3 DNA: TGTGCCATCAGTGAGAGATCTATGAACACTGAAGCTTTCTTT; CDR3 protein: CAISERSMNTEAFF
V gene: TRBV19; J gene: TRBJ1-1; clone size: .; D gene: TRBD1; CDR3 DNA: TGTGCCAGTAGTGTGAACCTAGGACAGGGAGCAGCTTTCTTT; CDR3 protein: CASSVNLGQGAAFF
V gene: TRBV7-6; J gene: TRBJ2-7; clone size: .; D gene: TRBD2; CDR3 DNA: TGTGCCAGCAGCTTATCGGCAGCGGGGTACGAGCAGTACTTC; CDR3 protein: CASSLSAAGYEQYF
V gene: TRBV5-1; J gene: TRBJ2-5; clone size: .; D gene: TRBD1; CDR3 DNA: TGCGCCAGCAGCAGGGACAGGGACGGGGAGACCCAGTACTTC; CDR3 protein: CASSRDRDGETQYF
V gene: TRBV5-4; J gene: TRBJ2-7; clone size: .; D gene: .; CDR3 DNA: TGTGCCAGCAGCTTCTCCGGCGAGCAGTACTTC; CDR3 protein: CASSFSGEQYF
V gene: TRBV30; J gene: TRBJ1-2; clone size: .; D gene: .; CDR3 DNA: TGTGCCTGGAGTGCCCCCGGACTCTTAAGGAACTATGGCTACACCTTC; CDR3 protein: CAWSAPGLLRNYGYTF
V gene: TRBV10-3; J gene: TRBJ1-1; clone size: once; D gene: .; CDR3 DNA: TGTGCCACCACCGAACAGGGAAACACTGAAGCTTTCTTT; CDR3 protein: CATTEQGNTEAFF
V gene: TRBV18; J gene: TRBJ1-5; clone size: .; D gene: TRBD1; CDR3 DNA: TGTGCCAGCTCACCACTTGGAACCGGACAGGGCAATCAGCCCCAGCATTTT; CDR3 protein: CASSPLGTGQGNQPQHF
V gene: TRBV6-5; J gene: TRBJ2-7; clone size: many; D gene: TRBD1; CDR3 DNA: TGTGCCAGCAGTTACTCGGGACAGGGGCAGACCTACGAGCAGTACTTC; CDR3 protein: CASSYSGQGQTYEQYF
V gene: TRBV9; J gene: TRBJ1-4; clone size: .; D gene: .; CDR3 DNA: TGTGCCAGCAGCGTACGACAGTCGGATGAAAAACTGTTTTTT; CDR3 protein: CASSVRQSDEKLFF
V gene: TRBV3-1/TRBV3-2; J gene: TRBJ2-1; clone size: .; D gene: TRBD2; CDR3 DNA: TGTGCCAGCAGCCCTCTAGCGGGAGTGGAGAATGAGCAGTTCTTC; CDR3 protein: CASSPLAGVENEQFF